The source of this T cell receptor (beta chain) is a study of blood T cell repertoires in COVID-19. Background on the study: COVID-19 samples collected from the United States, Italy and Spain covered acute and convalescent phases.

CDR1 and CDR2 from the germline V gene are LNHDA and SQIVND (reference sequence). The V gene end was trimmed by 6 bases and the J gene end by 7 bases; junction bases not matched to a gene: 8. The CDR3 extends over 14 amino acids. Some clones are missing from TCRdb's copy, which holds only in-frame ones; the method was immunoSEQ multiplex PCR. The repertoire holds approximately 230,000 clones, roughly 84% seen once, with approximately 4% in the top ten. The chain couples TRBV19 to TRBJ2-2, with TRBD1 matching over 7 bases. The source material was peripheral blood. The TCR sequence derives from a middle-aged woman with active or convalescent COVID-19. CDR3 bases: TGTGCCAGTAGAAGGGACAGTGGGTACGGGGAGCTGTTTTTT. Translated, it gives CASRRDSGYGELFF.